The 28 T cell receptor beta chains in this list originate from one sample, sequenced in a study of beta chain features in type 1 diabetes (dated by TCRdb to 2017 to 2018). Broad study findings and their caveats: A moderate but significant shortening of TCRB CDR3 length was observed in type 1 diabetes patients in all four CD4+ subsets.

No cognate antigen is known for these TCRs. The method was the immunoSEQ multiplex PCR assay. The entire amount of isolated RNA was reverse transcribed using the High Capacity cDNA Reverse Transcription Kit, so the sequenced TCRB transcripts were expressed ones. The immuneACCESS repertoire file appears here via TCRdb, limited to in-frame rearrangements. These files lack a portion of the clones; in checked studies, under half of the deficit traces to unresolved V genes, and the cause of the others is not known. The sample table records about 650,000 clones; 9.5% to 15% of these occur just once. The ten most abundant clones make up over 0.1% of the sample. The sequencing input was naive CD4+ T cells from blood. The cell subset or site label on this specimen signifies: true naive CD4+ T cells. The receptor set was obtained from a man between 25 and 39 years old with type 1 diabetes.

The V and J genes are TRBV2 and TRBJ1-4; D is unclear. Germline V CDR1 and CDR2: SNHLY, FYNNEI. The CDR3 contains 15 residues. V gave up 7 bases and J gave up 1 base, with 13 bases separating them. CDR3 residues: CASKIGRVTNEKLFF. As DNA, the CDR3 is TGTGCCAGCAAGATAGGACGGGTAACTAATGAAAAACTGTTTTTT.

There are a few counts of this clone. Here the CDR3 reads CASNGQGEANSPLHF. The CDR3 bases are TGTGCCAGCAACGGACAGGGGGAGGCTAATTCACCCCTCCACTTT. This rearrangement joins TRBV2 to TRBJ1-6, with TRBD1 matching 10 bases. Germline-derived CDR1 and CDR2 are SNHLY and FYNNEI. The junction had 6 bases not matched to a gene; V was cut back by 7 bases and J by 6 bases. The CDR3 has 15 amino acids.

V is TRBV7-2 and J is TRBJ2-4; the D call may be TRBD1 or TRBD2 (5 bases each). Germline V CDR1 and CDR2: SGHTA, FQGNSA. V lost 2 bases and J lost 0, with 11 bases in between. The CDR3 has 16 amino acids. As DNA, the CDR3 is TGTGCCAGCAGCTTATCGGGGCAGGAAGCCAAAAACATTCAGTACTTC. Its translation: CASSLSGQEAKNIQYF.

The rearrangement links TRBV10-1 to TRBJ2-7; D remains unclear. The germline CDR1 and CDR2 sequences are WNHNN and SYGVQD (reference sequence). Trimming stripped 3 bases from V and 0 bases from J, with 6 bases between. The CDR3 has 13 amino acids. CDR3 sequence: CASSDSNSYEQYF. The CDR3 region has the DNA TGCGCCAGCAGTGACTCAAACTCCTACGAGCAGTACTTC.

This clone was seen more than once but under ten times. This rearrangement joins TRBV6-1 to TRBJ2-7; D possibly corresponds to TRBD1 (6 bases). Germline V gene data show CDR1 as MNHNS and CDR2 as SASEGT. Trimming pared 6 bases from V and 7 bases from J, leaving 19 bases between. CDR3 size: 14 residues. The CDR3 DNA follows: TGTGCCAGCAGGGCAGGGGTGCCTATCCGGGAGCAGTACTTC. It translates to CASRAGVPIREQYF.

The genes are TRBV19 and TRBJ1-2, with D possibly being TRBD1 (6 bases). The CDR3 consists of 15 residues. Trimming left V 6 bases short and J 4 bases short, with 18 bases between. CDR1 LNHDA and CDR2 SQIVND come from the germline V gene (reference sequence). DNA of the CDR3: TGTGCCAGTAGGCCACTACAGGGTCGCAGCTATGGCTACACCTTC. Its protein product is CASRPLQGRSYGYTF.

This clone was detected only a few times. This chain uses TRBV9 with TRBJ2-2; no firm D call. The germline V and J ends were trimmed by 3 bases and 8 bases, with 8 bases remaining between them. CDR1 is SGDLS, CDR2 YYNGEE, per germline. The CDR3 is 12 amino acids. This CDR3 reads CASSEPTGELFF. The DNA for the CDR3 is TGTGCCAGCAGCGAGCCCACGGGGGAGCTGTTTTTT.

This chain connects TRBV28 to TRBJ1-2; 7 bases are shared with TRBD1. The V gene end was trimmed by 5 bases and the J gene end by 4 bases; junction bases not matched to a gene: 10. From germline, CDR1 is MDHEN and CDR2 SYDVKM. This CDR3 is 15 amino acids long. The CDR3 loop is CASSPPDRVLYGYTF. CDR3 bases: TGTGCCAGCAGTCCTCCCGACAGGGTCCTCTATGGCTACACCTTC.

CDR3 coding DNA: TGCAGTGCCTATCCAGGGTATGGCTACACCTTC. Translation gives CSAYPGYGYTF. The J gene is TRBJ1-2, the V gene TRBV20-1; D perhaps matches TRBD1 (5 bases). CDR3 length equals 11 residues. In germline, CDR1 is DFQATT, CDR2 SNEGSKA (reference sequence). Trimming cost V 6 bases and J 5 bases, with 10 bases left between them.

The chain combines TRBV25-1 with TRBJ1-6, with TRBD1 matching over 7 bases. CDR3 size: 15 residues. Germline V lookup: CDR1 MGHDK, CDR2 SYGVNS. V lost 3 bases, J lost 9 bases, and 8 bases stayed unmatched. CDR3 DNA sequence: TGTGCCAGCAGTGACCCCAGGGGGATTACTTCACCCCTCCACTTT. It is translated as CASSDPRGITSPLHF.

This clone has just a few counts. The CDR3 DNA reads TGTGCCAGCAGCTCCGAGCGGGGGATCAGTGAGCAGTTCTTC. It encodes CASSSERGISEQFF. The chain combines TRBV7-9 with TRBJ2-1; 8 nucleotides line up with TRBD2. J lost 9 bases, V lost 4 bases, and 8 bases had no gene match. The germline V gene encodes CDR1 SEHNR and CDR2 FQNEAQ (reference sequence). This CDR3 has 14 amino acids.

This clone was seen more than once but under ten times. This chain connects TRBV9 to TRBJ2-7; either TRBD1 or TRBD2 may supply D (5 bases each). Germline V gene lookup returns CDR1 SGDLS and CDR2 YYNGEE. CDR3 length: 16 residues. V gave up 0 bases and J gave up 3 bases, with 16 bases separating them. The CDR3: CASSVALGDQNYEQYF. Here the CDR3 DNA reads TGTGCCAGCAGCGTAGCTCTAGGGGACCAGAACTACGAGCAGTACTTC.

The CDR3 spells CASTGVGQPQHF. The DNA of the CDR3 is TGTGCCAGCACTGGGGTTGGTCAGCCCCAGCATTTT. This chain connects TRBV2 to TRBJ1-5; D ambiguous. The V end lost 7 bases, the J end lost 6 bases, and 10 bases lay between the germline ends. Germline V gives CDR1 SNHLY, CDR2 FYNNEI. The CDR3 is 12 residues long. The variable domain in full, completed from reference TRBV2 and TRBJ1-5, reads EPEVTQTPSHQVTQMGQEVILRCVPISNHLYFYWYRQILGQKVEFLVSFYNNEISEKSEIFDDQFSVERPDGSNFTLKIRSTKLEDSAMYFCASTGVGQPQHFGDGTRLSIL.

The rearrangement uses TRBV6-5 and TRBJ2-1; D unclear. The CDR3 extends over 16 amino acids. CDR1 and CDR2 (germline): MNHEY, SVGAGI. Trimming cost V 0 bases and J 0 bases, with 9 bases left between them. CDR3 region: CASSYSSRSSYNEQFF. The CDR3 bases are TGTGCCAGCAGTTACTCGTCCAGGAGCTCCTACAATGAGCAGTTCTTC.

This clone appeared a few times. V usage is TRBV7-2 and J usage is TRBJ1-2; the match to TRBD1 covers 7 bases. The CDR3 runs to 13 residues. V was clipped by 6 bases and J by 7 bases; unmatched bases: 8. CDR1 and CDR2 (germline): SGHTA, FQGNSA. The chain's CDR3 is CASSSTGESGYTF. CDR3 sequence (DNA): TGTGCCAGCAGTTCCACAGGGGAATCTGGCTACACCTTC. Drawing the rest from reference TRBV7-2 and TRBJ1-2, the complete variable domain is GAGVSQSPSNKVTEKGKDVELRCDPISGHTALYWYRQSLGQGLEFLIYFQGNSAPDKSGLPSDRFSAERTGGSVSTLTIQRTQQEDSAVYLCASSSTGESGYTFGSGTRLTVV.

This clone occurred a few times. The gene calls are TRBV9 and TRBJ2-3, with D maybe TRBD1 (6 bases). The CDR3 consists of 15 residues. The germline gives CDR1 SGDLS, CDR2 YYNGEE. Trimming removed 3 bases from V and 0 bases from J, with 11 bases in between. CDR3 DNA sequence: TGTGCCAGCAGCGAGGACAGTAAAAGCACAGATACGCAGTATTTT. Translated: CASSEDSKSTDTQYF.

On this clone: One end of the junction does not line up with germline, which may come from a read error. The chain joins TRBV27 to TRBJ2-5; weak D call: TRBD2 (5 bases). This CDR3 spans 13 amino acids. The germline V gene encodes CDR1 MNHEY and CDR2 SMNVEV (reference sequence). CDR3 loop: CASSRERRSERNF. CDR3 DNA sequence: TGTGCCAGCAGTAGGGAGAGGAGATCAGAAAGGAACTTC.

The table lists this clone with a few counts. CDR3 loop: CASSLGVAGDTDTQYF. As DNA, the CDR3 is TGCGCCAGCAGCTTGGGAGTAGCGGGGGACACAGATACGCAGTATTTT. This chain joins TRBV5-1 and TRBJ2-3; 9 bases fit TRBD2. The V gene's germline CDR1 is SGHRS and CDR2 YFSETQ. Unmatched junction bases numbered 4, after V lost 0 bases and J lost 2 bases. CDR3 length: 16 residues. Combining the CDR3 with reference TRBV5-1 and TRBJ2-3 gives the whole variable domain KAGVTQTPRYLIKTRGQQVTLSCSPISGHRSVSWYQQTPGQGLQFLFEYFSETQRNKGNFPGRFSGRQFSNSRSEMNVSTLELGDSALYLCASSLGVAGDTDTQYFGPGTRLTVL.

The chain is built from TRBV18 and TRBJ2-5; tentatively, D is TRBD1 (6 bases). The CDR3 runs to 12 residues. Trimming shortened V by 3 bases and J by 5 bases, and 7 bases separated the two germline ends. The germline CDR1 and CDR2 sequences are KGHSH and LQKENI. CDR3 DNA sequence: TGTGCCAGCTCACCCCAGGGGGAGACCCAGTACTTC. Residues: CASSPQGETQYF.

The chain employs TRBV5-6 and TRBJ2-7; D possibly corresponds to TRBD1 (6 bases). V lost 1 base, J lost 6 bases, and 17 bases lay in between. CDR1 is SGHDT and CDR2 is YYEEEE in the germline V gene. The CDR3 sequence is 15 residues long. CDR3 region: CASSLLGQTLFEQYF. The CDR3 DNA reads as TGTGCCAGCAGCTTGCTTGGACAGACGCTGTTCGAGCAGTACTTC.

This chain uses TRBV2 with TRBJ2-5; TRBD1 or TRBD2 may be the D gene (5 bases each). The CDR3 extends over 15 amino acids. CDR1 and CDR2 from the germline V gene are SNHLY and FYNNEI. Trimming left V 6 bases short and J 2 bases short, with 16 bases between. The CDR3 DNA sequence: TGTGCCAGCAGCGCTGAGGGGAGCGTTCAAGAGACCCAGTACTTC. It encodes CASSAEGSVQETQYF.

This clone was picked up a small number of times. This sequence joins TRBV19 and TRBJ2-2; TRBD2 matches at 8 bases. Per the germline V gene, CDR1 is LNHDA and CDR2 is SQIVND (reference sequence). There are 15 residues in the CDR3. Trimming cost V 7 bases and J 4 bases; bases outside gene matches: 8. CDR3 region: CASNRLASSTGELFF. CDR3 nucleotides: TGTGCCAGTAACCGACTAGCGTCCTCCACCGGGGAGCTGTTTTTT.

This clone came up a few times. V is TRBV19 and J is TRBJ1-2, with 10 bases identical to TRBD1. CDR3 length: 14 residues. Germline V gene sequence: CDR1 LNHDA, CDR2 SQIVND (reference sequence). With 10 bases clipped from V and 6 bases from J, the junction kept 11 bases outside the gene matches. CDR3 sequence: CATLDRGRGDGYTF. For the CDR3, the DNA is TGTGCCACCCTAGACAGGGGGCGCGGAGATGGCTACACCTTC. The variable domain in full, with the rest retrieved from reference TRBV19 and TRBJ1-2, is DGGITQSPKYLFRKEGQNVTLSCEQNLNHDAMYWYRQDPGQGLRLIYYSQIVNDFQKGDIAEGYSVSREKKESFPLTVTSAQKNPTAFYLCATLDRGRGDGYTFGSGTRLTVV.

This clone was found a few times. This chain joins TRBV9 and TRBJ1-3, with TRBD1 identical over 7 bases. Losses at the gene ends were 3 bases for V and 1 base for J; bases not matched to a gene: 1. CDR1 is SGDLS and CDR2 is YYNGEE in the germline V gene. There are 14 residues in the CDR3. The CDR3 loop is CASSEGQSGNTIYF. The CDR3 nucleotides read TGTGCCAGCAGCGAGGGACAGTCTGGAAACACCATATATTTT.

A few counts support this clone. The chain has TRBV11-3 and TRBJ2-7, with D unresolved. Germline V gene lookup returns CDR1 SGHNT and CDR2 YENEEA. The germline V and J ends were trimmed by 7 bases and 3 bases, with 19 bases remaining between them. There are 15 residues in the CDR3. CDR3 in DNA: TGTGCCAGCACCAAGCCTACCGGACGGAGCTACGAGCAGTACTTC. This gives the protein CASTKPTGRSYEQYF.

In this sample, this clone turned up a few times. This sequence joins TRBV28 and TRBJ2-1; D is possibly TRBD1 or TRBD2 (6 bases each). The germline V gene has CDR1 MDHEN and CDR2 SYDVKM. The CDR3 contains 13 residues. Deletions cut 1 base from V and 8 bases from J, with 9 bases between. Written as DNA, the CDR3 is TGTGCCAGCAGTTTATCCGGGGGCGATGAGCAGTTCTTC. It translates to CASSLSGGDEQFF.

This rearrangement joins TRBV5-1 to TRBJ1-3, with D unclear. Trimming removed 4 bases at V and 0 bases at J, with 5 bases between. Germline CDR1 reads SGHRS; CDR2 reads YFSETQ. The CDR3 extends over 13 amino acids. The CDR3, as DNA: TGCGCCAGCAGCGGCTTCTCTGGAAACACCATATATTTT. Translated: CASSGFSGNTIYF.

This clone was detected a few times. The chain joins TRBV19 to TRBJ2-7; the D gene is possibly TRBD1 (6 bases). The CDR3 loop spans 14 amino acids. Germline values: CDR1 LNHDA, CDR2 SQIVND (reference sequence). The V gene lost 3 bases and the J gene lost 0 bases, with 9 bases spanning the gap. The CDR3 region has the DNA TGTGCCAGTAGTATTCAGGGGCCCTCCTACGAGCAGTACTTC. Protein product: CASSIQGPSYEQYF.